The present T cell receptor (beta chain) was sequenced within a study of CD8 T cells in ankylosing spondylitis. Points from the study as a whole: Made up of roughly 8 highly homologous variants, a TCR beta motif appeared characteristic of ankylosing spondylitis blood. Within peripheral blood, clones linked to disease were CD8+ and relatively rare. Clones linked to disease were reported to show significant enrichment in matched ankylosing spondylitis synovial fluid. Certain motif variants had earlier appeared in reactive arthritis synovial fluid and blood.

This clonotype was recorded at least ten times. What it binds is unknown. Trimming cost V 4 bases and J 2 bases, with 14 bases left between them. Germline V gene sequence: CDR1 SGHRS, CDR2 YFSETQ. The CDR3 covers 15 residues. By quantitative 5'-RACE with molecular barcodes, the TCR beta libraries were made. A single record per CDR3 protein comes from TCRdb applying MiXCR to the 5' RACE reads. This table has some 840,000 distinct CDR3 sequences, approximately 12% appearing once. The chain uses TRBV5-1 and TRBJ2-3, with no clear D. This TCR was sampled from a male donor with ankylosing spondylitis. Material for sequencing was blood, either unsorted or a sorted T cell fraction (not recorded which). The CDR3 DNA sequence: TGCGCCAGCAGCAAGGACGGGCAGTACACAGATACGCAGTATTTT. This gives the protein CASSKDGQYTDTQYF. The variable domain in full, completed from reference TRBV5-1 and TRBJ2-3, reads KAGVTQTPRYLIKTRGQQVTLSCSPISGHRSVSWYQQTPGQGLQFLFEYFSETQRNKGNFPGRFSGRQFSNSRSEMNVSTLELGDSALYLCASSKDGQYTDTQYFGPGTRLTVL.